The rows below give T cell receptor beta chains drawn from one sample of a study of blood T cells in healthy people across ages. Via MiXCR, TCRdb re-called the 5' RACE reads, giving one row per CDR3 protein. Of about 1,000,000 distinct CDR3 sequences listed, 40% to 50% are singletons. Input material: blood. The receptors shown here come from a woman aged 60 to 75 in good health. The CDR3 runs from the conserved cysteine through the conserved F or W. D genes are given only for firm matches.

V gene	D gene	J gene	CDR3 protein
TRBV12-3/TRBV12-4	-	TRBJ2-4	CASSPTGTLTKNIQYF
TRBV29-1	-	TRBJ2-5	CSGGGQETQYF
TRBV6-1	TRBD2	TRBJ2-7	CASSTGTTTYEQYF
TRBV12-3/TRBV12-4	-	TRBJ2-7	CASSRVAGDEQYF
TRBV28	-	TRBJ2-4	CASSYHRAGIQYF
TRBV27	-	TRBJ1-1	CASSFSGKLPNTEAFF
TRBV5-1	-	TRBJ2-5	CASSPVGLYQETQYF
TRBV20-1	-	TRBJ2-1	CSARGDSTYNEQFF
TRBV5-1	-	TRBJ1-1	CASSLDFWGGDTEAFF
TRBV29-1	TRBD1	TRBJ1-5	CSVRGQGVDQPQHF
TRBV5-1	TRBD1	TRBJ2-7	CASSLDRGADEQYF
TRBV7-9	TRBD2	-	CASSVSTTSGQETQYF
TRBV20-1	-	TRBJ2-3	CSANDLLTQYF